This T cell receptor (beta chain) was retrieved from a study of blood T cells in healthy people across ages. Germline assignment: CDR1 SGHTA and CDR2 FQGNSA. Deletions cut 7 bases from V and 9 bases from J, with 21 bases between. The CDR3 is 15 residues long. The individuals who served as donors were healthy Caucasians living in Russia, aged about 6 to 95. Sample-barcoded 5' priming and a J-beta primer mix drove a second PCR of 7 to 11 cycles. TCRdb analysed the 5' RACE reads with MiXCR anew, one entry per CDR3 protein. The table lists hundreds of thousands of distinct CDR3 sequences, 58% of them singletons. Remarks on this clonotype: Its target is unknown.

Notes on the study in general: More naive CD4+ cells and higher diversity were found in long-lived than in aged donors. A strong correlation was found between TCR beta diversity and the percentage of naive T cells.

The clonotype comes from a man aged 25 to 40 in good health. The chain carries TRBV7-2 and TRBJ2-2; D possibly matches TRBD1 or TRBD2 (5 bases each). Sequencing used blood. The CDR3 loop is CASTPPGLRWRELFF. DNA of the CDR3: TGTGCCAGCACTCCCCCGGGGCTACGTTGGAGGGAGCTGTTTTTT.